Shown below are 17 T cell receptor beta chains from a single sample sequenced in a study of T-cell reconstitution after alpha-beta-depleted transplantation in children. TCRbeta library construction was performed incorporating unique molecular identifiers. One entry per CDR3 protein results from TCRdb running MiXCR on the PCR reads. The repertoire holds 200,000 to 250,000 distinct CDR3 sequences, with roughly 8.3% as singletons. The input for sequencing was PBMCs, mostly from graft donor cells, taken 360 days after TCRalphabeta/CD19-depleted stem cell transplant. Source of these receptors: a male patient aged 2-15 years who had a stem cell transplant for acute myeloid leukemia, so the T cells may come from the graft donor.

This clonotype has only a few counts. V and J are TRBV7-9 and TRBJ2-7; D possibly corresponds to TRBD2 (7 bases). Trimming shortened V by 0 bases and J by 7 bases, and 16 bases separated the two germline ends. The length of the CDR3 is 15 residues. The V gene's germline CDR1 is SEHNR and CDR2 FQNEAQ (reference sequence). As DNA, the CDR3 is TGTGCCAGCAGCTTAGCCGGGGGGCTGGAGGGAGAGCAGTACTTC. Encoded protein: CASSLAGGLEGEQYF.

The genes are TRBV4-1 and TRBJ1-4; D is possibly TRBD1 (6 bases). Germline V CDR1 and CDR2: MGHRA, YSYEKL. V was clipped by 3 bases and J by 5 bases, with 13 bases between them. The CDR3 is 15 residues long. DNA for the CDR3: TGCGCCAGCAGCCACCCGGACAGAGAGAATGAAAAACTGTTTTTT. This encodes CASSHPDRENEKLFF.

This clonotype was picked up many times. This chain uses TRBV20-1 with TRBJ2-7; 11 nucleotides agree with TRBD2. The CDR3 totals 12 residues. Germline V gene lookup returns CDR1 DFQATT and CDR2 SNEGSKA (reference sequence). The trim removed 6 bases at V and 4 bases at J, leaving 2 bases unmatched. This CDR3 is CSAGTSGYEQYV. CDR3 bases: TGCAGTGCCGGGACTAGCGGTTACGAGCAGTACGTC.

This clonotype was seen at least ten times. The V gene is TRBV10-3, the J gene TRBJ2-1; the D is unclear. The length of the CDR3 is 13 residues. Germline values: CDR1 ENHRY, CDR2 SYGVKD. Trimming cost V 7 bases and J 5 bases, with 12 bases left between them. CDR3 nucleotides: TGTGCCATCAAAGGCAACCTGGACAATGAGCAGTTCTTC. Its protein product is CAIKGNLDNEQFF.

This clonotype was picked up many times. The DNA of the CDR3 is TGCAGTGCTAACAGCCCTAGGACGGGCAGCACAGATACGCAGTATTTT. Encoded protein: CSANSPRTGSTDTQYF. This chain joins TRBV20-1 and TRBJ2-3; D gene unclear. Germline CDR1 reads DFQATT; CDR2 reads SNEGSKA (reference sequence). CDR3 length: 16 residues. Trimming stripped 4 bases from V and 0 bases from J, with 17 bases between.

This clonotype was detected ten times or more. This chain uses TRBV12-3 or TRBV12-4 with TRBJ1-6; D is ambiguous. CDR3 length: 14 amino acids. Trimming shortened V by 3 bases and J by 10 bases, and 13 bases separated the two germline ends. The CDR3: CASSLEEIRSPLHF. CDR3 in DNA: TGTGCCAGCAGTTTGGAGGAGATAAGGTCACCCCTCCACTTT.

This clonotype came up a few times. The CDR3: CASTRGARTEAFF. As DNA, the CDR3 is TGTGCCAGCACCCGGGGCGCTCGCACTGAAGCTTTCTTT. The V call is TRBV6-1, the J call TRBJ1-1; TRBD1 might be the D (5 bases). V lost 7 bases, J lost 4 bases, and 13 bases lay in between. Germline V CDR1 and CDR2: MNHNS, SASEGT. The CDR3 is 13 residues long.

This clonotype was recorded many times. The chain recombines TRBV29-1 with TRBJ2-1, with 11 bases that match TRBD2. V dropped 3 bases and J dropped 7; count of bases not matched to a gene: 5. Looked up from germline, CDR1 is SQVTM and CDR2 is ANQGSEA. The CDR3 sequence is 14 residues long. The chain's CDR3 is CSVDIAGGRNEQFF. In nucleotides, the CDR3 is TGCAGCGTTGATATAGCGGGAGGGAGAAATGAGCAGTTCTTC.

This clonotype was observed once. At one of its ends the junction is not consistent with the germline gene, which may arise from a read error. The rearrangement joins TRBV12-3 or TRBV12-4 to TRBJ1-5; 9 nucleotides align to TRBD1. This CDR3 is 15 amino acids long. The chain's CDR3 is CASSLEQGARQPRHF. The CDR3, as DNA: TGTGCCAGCAGTTTAGAACAGGGGGCGCGTCAGCCCCGGCATTTT.

In this sample, this clonotype turned up a few times. This chain links TRBV11-2 with TRBJ2-7; tentatively, D is TRBD2 (6 bases). This CDR3 has 13 amino acids. Germline lookup yields CDR1 SGHAT and CDR2 FQNNGV. Trimming took 5 bases from V and 2 from J, leaving 10 bases between them. This CDR3 reads CASSRGMAYEQYV. The CDR3 DNA follows: TGTGCCAGCAGCCGCGGGATGGCCTACGAGCAGTACGTC.

V is TRBV20-1 and J is TRBJ2-3; no reliable D call. The CDR3 is 12 residues long. The germline V and J ends were trimmed by 6 bases and 2 bases, with 9 bases remaining between them. The germline gives CDR1 DFQATT, CDR2 SNEGSKA (reference sequence). The CDR3 DNA reads as TGCAGTGCCACTCCCGACACAGATACGCAGTATTTT. As protein: CSATPDTDTQYF.

This clonotype has at least ten counts. V usage is TRBV10-3 and J usage is TRBJ2-2, with 14 positions matching TRBD2. The CDR3 is 17 amino acids. The germline V gene has CDR1 ENHRY and CDR2 SYGVKD. J was trimmed by 1 base and V by 5 bases; bases with no gene match: 3. The CDR3 here is CAISFGTSGRNTGELFF. The DNA of the CDR3 is TGTGCCATCAGTTTCGGGACTAGCGGGAGGAACACCGGGGAGCTGTTTTTT.

The chain is built from TRBV7-9 and TRBJ2-2, with 7 bases that match TRBD1. The CDR3 sequence is 15 residues long. Per germline, CDR1 SEHNR and CDR2 FQNEAQ (reference sequence). With V trimmed by 5 bases and J by 6 bases, 9 bases remained unmatched. This CDR3 reads CASSPRGQVAGELFF. Here the CDR3 DNA reads TGTGCCAGCAGCCCGCGAGGACAGGTTGCCGGGGAGCTGTTTTTT.

As regards this clonotype: The junction does not match germline at one end; this may be a read error. The chain joins TRBV7-7 to TRBJ2-2; TRBD1 aligns across 7 bases. CDR3 size: 15 residues. Looked up from germline, CDR1 is SSHAT and CDR2 is FNYEAQ (reference sequence). The CDR3 DNA is TGTGCTAGCAGCTCCGCAGGGGGATCCACCGGGGAGCTGTTTTTT. Translation: CASSSAGGSTGELFF.

A few counts support this clonotype. The rearrangement joins TRBV12-3 or TRBV12-4 to TRBJ2-6; unclear D gene. Trimming took 3 bases from V and 1 from J, leaving 7 bases between them. The CDR3 is 15 amino acids. CDR3 coding DNA: TGTGCCAGCAGTTTGGCCAGGTCTGGGGCCAACGTCCTGACTTTC. Amino acid sequence: CASSLARSGANVLTF.

The chain recombines TRBV29-1 with TRBJ2-1, with 10 bases matching TRBD2. This CDR3 is 14 amino acids long. Per the germline V gene, CDR1 is SQVTM and CDR2 is ANQGSEA. Losses at the gene ends were 5 bases for V and 7 bases for J; bases not matched to a gene: 8. CDR3 nucleotide sequence: TGCAGCGTTAAAGCGGGGGGGCCGGGAAATGAGCAGTTCTTC. Encoded protein: CSVKAGGPGNEQFF.

The gene calls are TRBV20-1 and TRBJ2-1; D is unresolved. Germline V gene data show CDR1 as DFQATT and CDR2 as SNEGSKA (reference sequence). Trimming stripped 0 bases from V and 9 bases from J, with 12 bases between. The CDR3 contains 13 residues. In DNA form, the CDR3 reads TGCAGTGCTAGAGATCTTTTCAGAAGTGAGCAGTTCTTC. Translated, it gives CSARDLFRSEQFF.